A single sample is the source of the 18 T cell receptor beta chains below, sequenced in a study of T cell repertoires in cytomegalovirus infection. No antigen has been identified for these receptors. Each CDR3 protein gets one entry after TCRdb re-called the reads with MiXCR. The top ten clones hold 12% of a sample with some 800,000 distinct CDR3 sequences, approximately 29% of them seen once. The source was cultured CD8+ T cells from PBMCs, collected from culture after CMV antigen stimulation. These receptors were taken from a human donor in good health (CMV status not recorded). Some clones in this sample may be carry-over from other donors' samples.

This clonotype was detected many times. V gene TRBV29-1 combines with J gene TRBJ2-2; 11 positions agree with TRBD2. The CDR3 consists of 17 residues. Per the germline V gene, CDR1 is SQVTM and CDR2 is ANQGSEA. After removal of 4 bases from V and 0 bases from J, the junction contained 7 bases not matched to a gene. CDR3 sequence (DNA): TGCAGCGTTGGAAGGCTAGCGGGGGGCCCGAACACCGGGGAGCTGTTTTTT. Residues: CSVGRLAGGPNTGELFF.

The sample holds a few counts of this clonotype. The gene calls are TRBV15 and TRBJ2-3; 11 bases align to TRBD2. From germline, CDR1 is LNHNV and CDR2 YYDKDF (reference sequence). The CDR3 spans 19 residues. V dropped 4 bases and J dropped 3; count of bases not matched to a gene: 15. The CDR3 reads CATSTPDGLAGGLTDTQYF. The DNA for the CDR3 is TGTGCCACCAGCACCCCGGATGGGTTAGCGGGGGGGCTTACAGATACGCAGTATTTT.

There are a few counts of this clonotype. The CDR3 spells CAISESTVSPLHF. Here the CDR3 DNA reads TGTGCCATCAGTGAGTCGACAGTATCACCCCTCCACTTT. The chain uses TRBV10-3 and TRBJ1-6; possibly TRBD1 for D (5 bases). This CDR3 spans 13 amino acids. Germline V gene lookup returns CDR1 ENHRY and CDR2 SYGVKD. Trimming removed 0 bases from V and 10 bases from J, with 7 bases in between.

This rearrangement joins TRBV5-1 to TRBJ2-5; 8 bases agree with TRBD2. J was trimmed by 0 bases and V by 1 base; bases with no gene match: 5. Germline CDR1 SGHRS, CDR2 YFSETQ. CDR3 length: 16 residues. The CDR3 sequence: CASSLRQRGYQETQYF. The CDR3 DNA sequence: TGCGCCAGCAGCTTGAGGCAGCGGGGGTACCAAGAGACCCAGTACTTC.

The rearrangement joins TRBV7-6 to TRBJ2-5, with a tentative D call TRBD1 (5 bases). This CDR3 contains 16 residues. CDR1 and CDR2 from the germline V gene are SGHVS and FNYEAQ. V was pared by 0 bases and J by 0 bases, with 11 bases between. The chain's CDR3 is CASSLAWEQDQETQYF. For the CDR3, the DNA is TGTGCCAGCAGCTTAGCGTGGGAACAGGACCAAGAGACCCAGTACTTC.

The rearrangement uses TRBV15 and TRBJ1-5; maybe TRBD1 (6 bases). The V end was cut by 3 bases, the J end by 4 bases, with 16 bases between. From germline, CDR1 is LNHNV and CDR2 YYDKDF (reference sequence). This CDR3 spans 16 amino acids. This chain's CDR3 is CATSSQGRARNQPQHF. CDR3 nucleotide sequence: TGTGCCACCAGCAGTCAGGGGCGGGCCCGGAATCAGCCCCAGCATTTT.

The table lists this clonotype with a few counts. V usage is TRBV5-1 and J usage is TRBJ1-1; D might be TRBD1 (5 bases). Trimming removed 0 bases at V and 6 bases at J, with 12 bases between. CDR1 and CDR2 from the germline V gene are SGHRS and YFSETQ. The CDR3 is 14 residues long. CDR3 sequence reads: CASSLEGFVSEAFF. The CDR3 nucleotides are TGCGCCAGCAGCTTGGAGGGGTTTGTTTCTGAAGCTTTCTTT.

The chain uses TRBV5-6 and TRBJ2-5; 11 bases line up with TRBD1. With 1 base clipped from V and 5 bases from J, the junction kept 4 bases outside the gene matches. The CDR3 extends over 15 amino acids. The germline gives CDR1 SGHDT, CDR2 YYEEEE. For the CDR3, the DNA is TGTGCCAGCAGCTTGCCGGACAGGGGGCACGAGACCCAGTACTTC. Protein product: CASSLPDRGHETQYF.

The chain uses TRBV6-2 or TRBV6-3 and TRBJ1-5; 9 nucleotides agree with TRBD1. The CDR3 is 14 amino acids. V lost 5 bases and J lost 7; bases outside the gene matches: 6. Germline values: CDR1 MNHEY, CDR2 SVGEGT. The CDR3 is CASSTGTGYQPQHF. The CDR3 DNA sequence: TGTGCCAGCAGTACAGGGACAGGGTACCAGCCCCAGCATTTT.

This clonotype was counted a few times. The V and J genes are TRBV12-3 or TRBV12-4 and TRBJ1-1; TRBD1 might be the D (6 bases). Trimming stripped 5 bases from V and 5 bases from J, with 12 bases between. This CDR3 has 13 residues. The CDR3 DNA sequence: TGTGCCAGCAGTGTACAGGGTTGGACTGAAGCTTTCTTT. Translated, it gives CASSVQGWTEAFF.

The chain carries TRBV7-9 and TRBJ2-1, with D tentatively TRBD1 or TRBD2 (6 bases each). V was pared by 5 bases and J by 5 bases, with 19 bases between. The germline gives CDR1 SEHNR, CDR2 FQNEAQ (reference sequence). The CDR3 is made up of 16 amino acids. CDR3 loop: CASSTMWGARNNEQFF. The CDR3 DNA sequence: TGTGCCAGCAGCACCATGTGGGGGGCGCGGAACAATGAGCAGTTCTTC.

The chain uses TRBV6-5 and TRBJ1-5; tentatively, D is TRBD1 (6 bases). The CDR3 has 14 residues. The germline CDR1 and CDR2 sequences are MNHEY and SVGAGI. The V end lost 5 bases, the J end lost 3 bases, and 11 bases lay between the germline ends. CDR3 sequence: CASSPTGINQPQHF. CDR3 sequence (DNA): TGTGCCAGCAGTCCGACAGGTATCAATCAGCCCCAGCATTTT.

This clonotype appeared a few times. V is TRBV7-9 and J is TRBJ2-7; no clear D gene. This CDR3 spans 12 amino acids. Germline V gene lookup returns CDR1 SEHNR and CDR2 FQNEAQ (reference sequence). V was cut by 1 base and J by 3 bases, with 4 bases left in between. CDR3 sequence reads: CASSLEDYEQYF. In DNA form, the CDR3 reads TGTGCCAGCAGCTTAGAAGACTACGAGCAGTACTTC.

This chain joins TRBV19 and TRBJ1-4; D not resolved. The CDR3 length is 14 residues. Trimming removed 11 bases from V and 3 bases from J, with 16 bases in between. Germline CDR1 reads LNHDA; CDR2 reads SQIVND (reference sequence). The CDR3 loop reads CASTQMRANEKLFF. CDR3 DNA sequence: TGTGCCTCAACTCAGATGAGGGCTAATGAAAAACTGTTTTTT.

A few counts support this clonotype. The J gene is TRBJ2-7, the V gene TRBV6-6, with 9 bases lining up with TRBD2. CDR3 length equals 17 residues. The trim removed 6 bases at V and 9 bases at J, leaving 21 bases unmatched. CDR1 and CDR2 (germline): MNHNY, SVGAGI (reference sequence). Written as DNA, the CDR3 is TGTGCCAGCAGAGGCAGCGGGGGGCCCCTCACTCCGGAAGGGCAGTACTTC. Its protein product is CASRGSGGPLTPEGQYF.

The chain recombines TRBV6-2 or TRBV6-3 with TRBJ2-1; 15 bases are a match to TRBD2. The J segment lost 0 bases and the V segment lost 4 bases, leaving 10 bases of the junction unmatched. The CDR3 loop spans 20 amino acids. Per germline, CDR1 MNHEY and CDR2 SVGEGT. CDR3 residues: CASSLLIGLAGGSSYNEQFF. The CDR3 coding sequence is TGTGCCAGCAGTTTATTAATAGGACTAGCGGGGGGGAGCTCCTACAATGAGCAGTTCTTC.

The CDR3 sequence is CASSYDWTLGTSGNTIYF. The DNA for the CDR3 is TGTGCCAGCAGTTACGACTGGACCCTAGGGACATCTGGAAACACCATATATTTT. This chain joins TRBV7-8 and TRBJ1-3; D might be TRBD1 (6 bases). There are 18 residues in the CDR3. Germline CDR1 is SGHVS and CDR2 is FQNEAQ. The V gene lost 6 bases and the J gene lost 1 base, with 22 bases spanning the gap. Filled out from reference TRBV7-8 and TRBJ1-3, the complete variable domain reads GAGVSQSPRYKVAKRGQDVALRCDPISGHVSLFWYQQALGQGPEFLTYFQNEAQLDKSGLPSDRFFAERPEGSVSTLKIQRTQQEDSAVYLCASSYDWTLGTSGNTIYFGEGSWLTVV.

This clonotype occurred a few times. This chain connects TRBV23-1 to TRBJ1-5, with 7 bases fitting TRBD1. TRBV23-1 has ORF status, its function being uncertain. Trimming took 9 bases from V and 8 from J; bases not matched to a gene: 16. This CDR3 spans 15 amino acids. The chain's CDR3 is CASRIREGAQEPQHF. The CDR3 DNA sequence: TGCGCCAGTAGGATACGGGAGGGGGCGCAGGAGCCCCAGCATTTT.